A single TCR beta chain is shown here with its context. Antigen unknown. Profiling relied on immunoSEQ multiplex PCR, and the TCRdb table lists in-frame clones only, not all of them. This table has roughly 200,000 clones, 80% to 95% appearing once. CDR3 size: 15 residues. From germline, CDR1 is MDHEN and CDR2 SYDVKM. Losses at the gene ends were 5 bases for V and 5 bases for J; bases not matched to a gene: 10. This sample was taken from a study of T cell responses to AZD1222 COVID-19 vaccine. Overall study results and limits: Reportedly, close to half of spike-specific TCRs are directed against unmutated variant regions. Every sample of the repertoires postdated the peak T cell response. Spike-specific TCR depth and breadth grew after two AZD1222 doses. Baseline seropositivity occurred in only 5 to 7 AZD1222 recipients.

The chain is built from TRBV28 and TRBJ1-1, with 8 bases identical to TRBD1. This receptor was taken from an adult who received the AZD1222 COVID-19 vaccine. The sample was peripheral blood, taken 28 days after the second AZD1222 dose. CDR3 in DNA: TGTGCCAGCAGTCCGAACAGGGGGAGTATGACTGAAGCTTTCTTT. Residues: CASSPNRGSMTEAFF.